These 20 T cell receptor beta chains came from one sample sequenced in a study of post-analysis software for immune sequencing data. Study-level points and caveats: Patients carried five TRBV segments more frequently than controls did, and TRBV5-6, TRBV5-1 and TRBV20-1 were among them.

Which antigens these TCRs recognize remains unknown. TCR beta cDNA libraries included unique molecular identifiers. TCRdb ran MiXCR on the PCR reads and lists one entry per CDR3 protein. The sample carries hundreds of thousands of distinct CDR3 sequences, 44% recorded once. The specimen sequenced was blood. Receptors were obtained from a girl between 5 and 17 years old with multiple sclerosis.

The V and J genes are TRBV4-1 and TRBJ2-7, with D uncertain. Germline CDR1 is MGHRA and CDR2 is YSYEKL. V gave up 0 bases and J gave up 3 bases, with 9 bases separating them. The CDR3 has 14 amino acids. The CDR3 spells CASSQEVRLYEQYF. For the CDR3, the DNA is TGCGCCAGCAGCCAAGAAGTAAGGCTCTACGAGCAGTACTTC.

This chain joins TRBV20-1 and TRBJ2-7, with TRBD1 as a possible D gene (6 bases). Between the trimmed V and J ends, which lost 0 bases and 0 bases, there was a span of 12 bases. The V gene's germline CDR1 is DFQATT and CDR2 SNEGSKA (reference sequence). CDR3 length equals 15 residues. The CDR3 reads CSARDPRTDSYEQYF. The CDR3, as DNA: TGCAGTGCTAGAGATCCCCGGACAGACTCCTACGAGCAGTACTTC.

In this sample, this clonotype turned up a few times. The CDR3 loop reads CASSYSTPREQFF. The CDR3 coding sequence is TGTGCCAGCAGTTACTCGACCCCGCGTGAGCAGTTCTTC. This sequence joins TRBV6-5 and TRBJ2-1; D not certain. The germline V and J ends were trimmed by 0 bases and 9 bases, with 9 bases remaining between them. CDR1 is MNHEY, CDR2 SVGAGI, per germline. The CDR3 spans 13 residues.

This clonotype was counted between two and nine times. At one end, the junction sequence differs from germline, possibly due to a read error. The chain joins TRBV12-3 or TRBV12-4 to TRBJ2-1; possibly TRBD2 for D (5 bases). The CDR3 has 15 residues. In DNA, the CDR3 is TGTGCCAGCGGTTTCCGGGGAAGCTCCTACAATGAGCAGTTCTTC. Its translation is CASGFRGSSYNEQFF.

A few counts support this clonotype. V usage is TRBV12-3 or TRBV12-4 and J usage is TRBJ1-2; no reliable D call. The CDR3 contains 14 residues. V lost 6 bases and J 2 bases, leaving 13 bases between the germline ends. The CDR3 DNA reads as TGTGCCAGCAGCGGATCGGGGAGAAACTATGGCTACACCTTC. Protein product: CASSGSGRNYGYTF.

This chain uses TRBV5-1 with TRBJ2-5; TRBD2 aligns across 8 bases. Germline lookup yields CDR1 SGHRS and CDR2 YFSETQ. The CDR3 runs to 15 residues. Unmatched junction bases numbered 10, after V lost 4 bases and J lost 5 bases. The CDR3 DNA is TGCGCCAGCAGCGATAGCGGGACCGGCGTGGAGACCCAGTACTTC. It codes for CASSDSGTGVETQYF.

CDR3 sequence (DNA): TGTGCCAGCAGCTTGACCCTCCGACAGACGGCTAACTATGGCTACACCTTC. Amino acids: CASSLTLRQTANYGYTF. The rearrangement links TRBV7-9 to TRBJ1-2; possible D gene TRBD1, 5 bases. The CDR3 has 17 residues. V was pared by 3 bases and J by 0 bases, with 17 bases between. In germline, CDR1 is SEHNR, CDR2 FQNEAQ (reference sequence).

The J gene is TRBJ2-1, the V gene TRBV11-2, with D tentatively TRBD1 or TRBD2 (6 bases each). The CDR3 totals 18 residues. Trimming took 0 bases from V and 7 from J, leaving 22 bases between them. Germline-derived CDR1 and CDR2 are SGHAT and FQNNGV. CDR3 sequence: CASSLEVSVAGAGNEQFF. For the CDR3, the DNA is TGTGCCAGCAGCTTAGAGGTGTCCGTGGCAGGGGCGGGGAATGAGCAGTTCTTC.

In this sample, this clonotype turned up many times. This rearrangement joins TRBV10-3 to TRBJ2-3; 8 bases agree with TRBD2. The CDR3 contains 19 residues. Trimming cost V 4 bases and J 0 bases; bases outside gene matches: 15. Germline assignment: CDR1 ENHRY and CDR2 SYGVKD. The CDR3 DNA follows: TGTGCCATCAGTGGACTGTTGCTTTTACTAGCGGACAGCACAGATACGCAGTATTTT. It translates to CAISGLLLLLADSTDTQYF.

This rearrangement joins TRBV12-3 or TRBV12-4 to TRBJ2-7; 10 positions agree with TRBD2. The CDR3 extends over 15 amino acids. V shed 5 bases and J 2 bases; nucleotides not matched to a gene: 6. CDR3 in amino acids: CASSPGLAAAYEQYF. The CDR3 coding sequence is TGTGCCAGCAGTCCCGGACTAGCGGCTGCCTACGAGCAGTACTTC.

This clonotype has a handful of counts. The chain combines TRBV28 with TRBJ2-5; 10 positions match TRBD2. CDR1 is MDHEN, CDR2 SYDVKM, per germline. The junction had 10 bases not matched to a gene; V was cut back by 10 bases and J by 5 bases. This CDR3 has 14 amino acids. The CDR3 here is CATAWGTSVETQYF. The CDR3 DNA is TGTGCCACCGCCTGGGGGACTAGCGTGGAGACCCAGTACTTC.

This chain links TRBV7-2 with TRBJ1-1; the D gene is possibly TRBD1 (5 bases). Trimming pared 1 base from V and 7 bases from J, leaving 7 bases between. The CDR3 loop spans 12 amino acids. The germline V gene has CDR1 SGHTA and CDR2 FQGNSA. The CDR3 region is CASSLVGVEAFF. In nucleotides, the CDR3 is TGTGCCAGCAGCTTAGTAGGGGTTGAAGCTTTCTTT.

In nucleotides, the CDR3 is TGCAGCGTTGAACAGGACAGGATGCGGCAGTACTTC. Amino acid sequence: CSVEQDRMRQYF. The chain combines TRBV29-1 with TRBJ2-4; 7 nucleotides line up with TRBD1. Germline CDR1 SQVTM, CDR2 ANQGSEA. Losses at the gene ends were 2 bases for V and 13 bases for J; bases not matched to a gene: 8. The CDR3 spans 12 residues.

The chain combines TRBV2 with TRBJ2-7, with 8 bases aligning to TRBD1. Trimming removed 7 bases from V and 3 bases from J; junction bases left unmatched: 5. The CDR3 extends over 13 amino acids. CDR1 is SNHLY and CDR2 is FYNNEI in the germline V gene. The CDR3 DNA is TGTGCCAGCACGGACAGGGTCGACTACGAGCAGTACTTC. Its translation: CASTDRVDYEQYF. Drawing the rest from reference TRBV2 and TRBJ2-7, the complete variable domain is EPEVTQTPSHQVTQMGQEVILRCVPISNHLYFYWYRQILGQKVEFLVSFYNNEISEKSEIFDDQFSVERPDGSNFTLKIRSTKLEDSAMYFCASTDRVDYEQYFGPGTRLTVT.

The rearrangement uses TRBV12-3 or TRBV12-4 and TRBJ2-7; 7 bases are shared with TRBD1. CDR3 size: 15 residues. The V gene end was trimmed by 7 bases and the J gene end by 1 base; junction bases not matched to a gene: 10. CDR3 region: CASNRQGPSSYEQYF. DNA of the CDR3: TGTGCCAGCAACAGACAGGGCCCGTCATCCTACGAGCAGTACTTC.

In its sample, this clonotype was seen a few times. V gene TRBV12-3 or TRBV12-4 combines with J gene TRBJ2-7; the D gene could be TRBD1 or TRBD2 (6 bases each). V was pared by 7 bases and J by 9 bases, with 22 bases between. The CDR3 consists of 14 residues. The CDR3 nucleotides are TGTGCCAGCACCCCAGGGGACTGGGTCCTCGGGCAGTACTTC. This translates into CASTPGDWVLGQYF.

The table lists this clonotype with a few counts. J is TRBJ2-5 and V is TRBV12-3 or TRBV12-4; D is possibly TRBD1 or TRBD2 (5 bases each). The J call may be in error: the DNA end matches TRBJ2-7 better. This CDR3 region has 15 residues. CDR3 region: CASSLDYFGGIEQYF. For the CDR3, the DNA is TGTGCCAGCAGTTTAGACTACTTTGGGGGTATCGAGCAGTACTTC.

The CDR3 nucleotides are TGCGCCAGCAGCGCCTCGACTAGCGGTAGCACAGATACGCAGTATTTT. Its protein is CASSASTSGSTDTQYF. The chain employs TRBV5-1 and TRBJ2-3, with TRBD2 matching 9 bases. Germline CDR1 is SGHRS and CDR2 is YFSETQ. The V gene end was trimmed by 4 bases and the J gene end by 0 bases; junction bases not matched to a gene: 6. This CDR3 region has 16 residues. Looking up the rest from reference TRBV5-1 and TRBJ2-3 gives the full variable domain: KAGVTQTPRYLIKTRGQQVTLSCSPISGHRSVSWYQQTPGQGLQFLFEYFSETQRNKGNFPGRFSGRQFSNSRSEMNVSTLELGDSALYLCASSASTSGSTDTQYFGPGTRLTVL.

In DNA form, the CDR3 reads TGTGCCAGCAGCCCGGTTCCCCAAGAGACCCAGTACTTC. It yields the protein CASSPVPQETQYF. The chain has TRBV7-7 and TRBJ2-5, with D unclear. This CDR3 has 13 amino acids. Looked up from germline, CDR1 is SSHAT and CDR2 is FNYEAQ (reference sequence). V lost 5 bases, J lost 1 base, and 8 bases lay in between.

This clonotype was observed a single time. The chain is built from TRBV5-1 and TRBJ2-3; no clear D gene. With 4 bases removed from V and 1 base from J, the gap between germline ends came to 10 bases. CDR3 length: 14 residues. Germline CDR1 reads SGHRS; CDR2 reads YFSETQ. The CDR3 here is CASSGFLGTDTQYF. CDR3 coding DNA: TGCGCCAGCAGCGGGTTTTTAGGCACAGATACGCAGTATTTT.